This T cell receptor (beta chain) is drawn from a study of OX40 agonist ivuxolimab in advanced cancers. As for the study in general: Two patients with cutaneous melanoma and one with hepatocellular carcinoma, three in total, showed partial responses.

Profiled with immunoSEQ multiplex PCR; TCRdb holds only in-frame clones, not every one. The sample lists about 48,000 clones, 80% to 90% occurring once. The CDR3 spans 16 residues. The germline gives CDR1 SGDLS, CDR2 YYNGEE. The chain joins TRBV9 to TRBJ2-5, with 14 bases matching TRBD2. With the DNA end fitting TRBJ2-7 better, the J assignment may be wrong. The source of this sequence is an adult with an advanced solid tumor such as melanoma, head and neck, liver or kidney cancer. The sample here was CD4+ or CD8+ T cells sorted from blood, taken in a trial of the OX40 agonist ivuxolimab. The CDR3 protein is CASSTGLAGGEYEQYF. The CDR3 bases are TGTGCCAGCAGCACCGGACTAGCGGGAGGAGAATACGAGCAGTACTTC.